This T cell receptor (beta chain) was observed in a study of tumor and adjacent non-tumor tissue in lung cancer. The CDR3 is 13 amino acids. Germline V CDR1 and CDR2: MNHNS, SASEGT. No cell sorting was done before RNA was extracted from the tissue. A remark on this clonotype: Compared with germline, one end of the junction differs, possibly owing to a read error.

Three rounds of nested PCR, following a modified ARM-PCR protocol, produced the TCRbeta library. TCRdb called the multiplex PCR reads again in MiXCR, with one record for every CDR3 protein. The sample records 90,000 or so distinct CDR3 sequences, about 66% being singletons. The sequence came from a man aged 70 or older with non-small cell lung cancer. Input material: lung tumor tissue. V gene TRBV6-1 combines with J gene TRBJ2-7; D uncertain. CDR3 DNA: TGTGCCATCAGTTTAGGAGCCTCCTACGAGCAGTACTTC. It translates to CAISLGASYEQYF.